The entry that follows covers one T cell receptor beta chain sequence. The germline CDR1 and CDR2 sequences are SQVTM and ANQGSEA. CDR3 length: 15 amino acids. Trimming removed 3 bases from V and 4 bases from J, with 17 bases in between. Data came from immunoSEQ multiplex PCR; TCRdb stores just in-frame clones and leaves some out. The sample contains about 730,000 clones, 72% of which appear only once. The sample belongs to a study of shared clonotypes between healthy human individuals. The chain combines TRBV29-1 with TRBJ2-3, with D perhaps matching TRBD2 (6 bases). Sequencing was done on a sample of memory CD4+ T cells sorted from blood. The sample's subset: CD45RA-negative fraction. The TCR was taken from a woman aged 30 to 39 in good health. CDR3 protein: CSVDRTNRPPDTQYF. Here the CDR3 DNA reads TGCAGCGTTGATCGGACTAATCGCCCGCCAGATACGCAGTATTTT.